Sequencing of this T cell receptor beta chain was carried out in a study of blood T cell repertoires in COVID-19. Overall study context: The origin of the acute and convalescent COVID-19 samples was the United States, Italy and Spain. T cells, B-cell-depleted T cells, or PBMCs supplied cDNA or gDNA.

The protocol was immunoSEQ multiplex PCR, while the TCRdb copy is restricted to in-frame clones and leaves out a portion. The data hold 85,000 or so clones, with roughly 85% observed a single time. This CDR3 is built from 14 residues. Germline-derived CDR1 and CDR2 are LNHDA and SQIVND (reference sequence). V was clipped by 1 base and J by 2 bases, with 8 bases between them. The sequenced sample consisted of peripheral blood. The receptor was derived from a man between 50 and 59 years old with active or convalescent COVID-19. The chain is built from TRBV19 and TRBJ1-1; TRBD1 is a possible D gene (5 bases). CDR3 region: CASSIGRGNTEAFF. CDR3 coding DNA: TGTGCCAGTAGTATAGGGCGGGGCAACACTGAAGCTTTCTTT.